Listed below are T cell receptor beta chains from one sample, sequenced in a study of blood T cell repertoires in COVID-19. Sequencing used immunoSEQ multiplex PCR; TCRdb keeps in-frame clones, though not all of them. The table has 160,000 or so clones, more than 75% seen once. Sequencing input: peripheral blood. These receptors were collected from a woman in her seventies with acute or convalescent COVID-19. The CDR3 runs from the conserved cysteine through the conserved F or W. D genes are given only for firm matches. Size tells how often a clone was seen (once, few, many) or the class of an expanded clone, and some rows leave it out.

size | J | V | D | DNA | CDR3
NA | TRBJ2-1 | TRBV2 | NA | TGTGCCAGCAGTGGATACGTTAGCGGAAATTACAATGAGCAGTTCTTC | CASSGYVSGNYNEQFF
NA | TRBJ1-1 | TRBV5-1 | TRBD1 | TGCGCCAGCAGCACCCGACAGGGTAAGGACACTGAAGCTTTCTTT | CASSTRQGKDTEAFF
NA | TRBJ2-1 | TRBV5-6 | NA | TGTGCCAGCAGCCGTGCGAACAATGAGCAGTTCTTC | CASSRANNEQFF
NA | TRBJ2-3 | TRBV7-9 | NA | TGTGCCAGCAGCTTAAGTCACAGAGATACGCAGTATTTT | CASSLSHRDTQYF
NA | TRBJ1-6 | TRBV30 | NA | TGTGCCTGGACTAACTCCTATAATTCACCCCTCCACTTT | CAWTNSYNSPLHF
NA | TRBJ1-6 | TRBV6-5 | TRBD1 | TGTGCCAGCACCGACAGGGATGGTTCACCCCTCCACTTT | CASTDRDGSPLHF
NA | TRBJ2-7 | TRBV5-5 | NA | TGTGCCAGCTCGCGGGACAGAGCATACGAGCAGTACTTC | CASSRDRAYEQYF
NA | TRBJ2-2 | TRBV5-5 | TRBD1 | TGTGCCAGCAGCTTTACAACCGACAGGGGGCTGTTCGGGGAGCTGTTTTTT | CASSFTTDRGLFGELFF
NA | TRBJ1-1 | TRBV2 | NA | TGTGCCAGCAGTGTACGAAGCATGAACACTGAAGCTTTCTTT | CASSVRSMNTEAFF
NA | TRBJ1-6 | TRBV7-2 | TRBD1 | TGTGCCAGCAGCCAGGACAGGGATAATTCACCCCTCCACTTT | CASSQDRDNSPLHF
few | TRBJ2-6 | TRBV4-3 | NA | TGCGCCAGCAGCCAGTCCGGACAGCCTTCTGGGGCCAACGTCCTGACTTTC | CASSQSGQPSGANVLTF
NA | TRBJ1-1 | TRBV3-1/TRBV3-2 | NA | TGTGCCAGCAGCCAAGAAACAGGACAGAGTGCGTCTGAAGCTTTCTTT | CASSQETGQSASEAFF
few | TRBJ2-2 | TRBV25-1 | NA | TGTGCCAGCCGAGGGGGGGTTGACACCGGGGAGCTGTTTTTT | CASRGGVDTGELFF
once | TRBJ1-1 | TRBV7-9 | NA | TGTGCCAGCAGCTTAGGAGGGTTAACTGAAGCTTTCTTT | CASSLGGLTEAFF
NA | TRBJ2-1 | TRBV14 | NA | TGTGCCAGCAACAGTCAGAGCTCCTACAATGAGCAGTTCTTC | CASNSQSSYNEQFF
once | TRBJ2-5 | TRBV7-8 | TRBD2 | TGTGCCAGCAGCGCCACGACTAGCGGGGCAGAGACCCAGTACTTC | CASSATTSGAETQYF
NA | TRBJ2-5 | TRBV25-1 | TRBD2 | TGTGCCAGCAGTCCCGGACTAGCGGGGGCAGGAGAGACCCAGTACTTC | CASSPGLAGAGETQYF
NA | TRBJ1-6 | TRBV5-1 | TRBD1 | TGCGCCAGCAGCTTGGCGAGACAGGGGTCAAGGTCACCCCTCCACTTT | CASSLARQGSRSPLHF
NA | TRBJ2-2 | TRBV7-2 | TRBD1 | TGTGCCAGCAGCCCAGACAGGGGGCGGGCCGGGGAGCTGTTTTTT | CASSPDRGRAGELFF
medium-sized | TRBJ2-1 | TRBV4-1 | NA | TGCGCCAGCAGCCCTTTGGGAGAGTGGGGCAATGAGCAGTTCTTC | CASSPLGEWGNEQFF
NA | TRBJ1-5 | TRBV23-1 | NA | TGCGCCAGCAACACACGGGGGGCGCAGGAGCAGCCCCAGCATTTT | CASNTRGAQEQPQHF